The 28 T cell receptor beta chains in this list originate from one sample, sequenced in a study of T cell responses to AZD1222 COVID-19 vaccine. Measured with immunoSEQ multiplex PCR; TCRdb has only the in-frame clones, and not every one. The data hold around 84,000 clones, with 85% to 90% observed a single time. The sample consisted of peripheral blood, taken on day 0 of AZD1222 vaccination. The receptors originated from an adult in good health.

In this sample, this clone turned up a few times. The J gene is TRBJ2-7, the V gene TRBV7-8; the match to TRBD1 covers 11 bases. This CDR3 is built from 15 residues. V trimming: 5 bases; J trimming: 6 bases; junction bases outside the gene matches: 9. The germline V gene has CDR1 SGHVS and CDR2 FQNEAQ. The CDR3 spells CASSLTGTGGFEQYF. The CDR3 DNA follows: TGTGCCAGCAGCCTCACCGGGACAGGGGGTTTCGAGCAGTACTTC.

The chain recombines TRBV2 with TRBJ2-7, with 8 bases that match TRBD1. Trimming removed 7 bases from V and 0 bases from J; junction bases left unmatched: 11. This CDR3 spans 16 amino acids. Germline V gene lookup returns CDR1 SNHLY and CDR2 FYNNEI. This CDR3 is CASTKGDRRLSYEQYF. In DNA form, the CDR3 reads TGTGCCAGCACGAAGGGGGACAGGAGACTCTCCTACGAGCAGTACTTC.

The V call is TRBV15, the J call TRBJ1-5; 8 bases are a match to TRBD1. Germline V gives CDR1 LNHNV, CDR2 YYDKDF (reference sequence). This CDR3 spans 14 amino acids. J was trimmed by 3 bases and V by 3 bases; bases with no gene match: 1. The CDR3 here is CATSRGQVNQPQHF. The DNA for the CDR3 is TGTGCCACCAGCAGGGGACAGGTCAATCAGCCCCAGCATTTT. Variable domain in full (rest from reference TRBV15 and TRBJ1-5): DAMVIQNPRYQVTQFGKPVTLSCSQTLNHNVMYWYQQKSSQAPKLLFHYYDKDFNNEADTPDNFQSRRPNTSFCFLDIRSPGLGDTAMYLCATSRGQVNQPQHFGDGTRLSIL.

This clone was counted between two and nine times. This chain links TRBV6-2 or TRBV6-3 with TRBJ2-2; TRBD2 agrees at 13 bases. Germline V gene data show CDR1 as MNHEY and CDR2 as SVGEGT. V shed 4 bases, J shed 1 base, and the junction held 3 bases outside the gene matches. This CDR3 is 17 amino acids long. CDR3 DNA sequence: TGTGCCAGCAGTTTTAGACTAGCGGGAGGGAACACCGGGGAGCTGTTTTTT. Encoded protein: CASSFRLAGGNTGELFF.

The chain carries TRBV5-1 and TRBJ2-6; D gene uncertain. The ends were cut back, 6 bases at V and 1 base at J, with 8 bases in the middle. Germline V gene data show CDR1 as SGHRS and CDR2 as YFSETQ. This CDR3 contains 14 residues. The CDR3 spells CASIETSGANVLTF. CDR3 in DNA: TGCGCCAGCATCGAAACTTCTGGGGCCAACGTCCTGACTTTC.

The CDR3: CASSFRSAYEQYF. The CDR3 DNA sequence: TGTGCCAGCAGTTTTAGGTCGGCCTACGAGCAGTACTTC. V gene TRBV27 combines with J gene TRBJ2-7, with D hard to call. Trimming cost V 3 bases and J 2 bases, with 8 bases left between them. The germline V gene has CDR1 MNHEY and CDR2 SMNVEV (reference sequence). There are 13 residues in the CDR3.

The J gene is TRBJ2-5, the V gene TRBV11-2, with D tentatively TRBD2 (5 bases). Trimming cost V 3 bases and J 5 bases, with 16 bases left between them. This CDR3 comprises 15 residues. Germline CDR1 reads SGHAT; CDR2 reads FQNNGV. For the CDR3, the DNA is TGTGCCAGCAGCTTGACCCTCATGGGCGGGGAGACCCAGTACTTC. Its protein product is CASSLTLMGGETQYF.

The chain links TRBV7-2 to TRBJ1-5; D is unclear. Deletions cut 6 bases from V and 3 bases from J, with 12 bases between. Per germline, CDR1 SGHTA and CDR2 FQGNSA. CDR3 length: 14 residues. The CDR3 region is CASRKSEYNQPQHF. The CDR3 DNA reads TGTGCCAGCAGAAAATCCGAATACAATCAGCCCCAGCATTTT.

CDR3 coding DNA: TGTGCCAGCTCACCACCGGGACAGCTGAGGGGAGATACGCAGTATTTT. Protein: CASSPPGQLRGDTQYF. This chain joins TRBV18 and TRBJ2-3; 7 nucleotides line up with TRBD1. The CDR3 length is 16 residues. V gave up 0 bases and J gave up 5 bases; unmatched junction bases: 8. Germline CDR1 and CDR2: KGHSH and LQKENI. Filled out from reference TRBV18 and TRBJ2-3, the complete variable domain reads NAGVMQNPRHLVRRRGQEARLRCSPMKGHSHVYWYRQLPEEGLKFMVYLQKENIIDESGMPKERFSAEFPKEGPSILRIQQVVRGDSAAYFCASSPPGQLRGDTQYFGPGTRLTVL.

This chain links TRBV19 with TRBJ2-5; D ambiguous. Germline V gives CDR1 LNHDA, CDR2 SQIVND (reference sequence). V was trimmed by 4 bases and J by 4 bases, leaving 4 bases between them. The CDR3 is 11 residues long. The CDR3 protein is CASSSSETQYF. Written as DNA, the CDR3 is TGTGCCAGTAGTAGTTCAGAGACCCAGTACTTC.

The J gene is TRBJ2-1, the V gene TRBV6-5; unclear D gene. Germline V gene lookup returns CDR1 MNHEY and CDR2 SVGAGI. CDR3 size: 12 residues. Trimming took off 5 bases at V and 7 bases at J, with 9 bases between the two ends. CDR3 nucleotide sequence: TGTGCCAGCAGTCTTTCAGGAAATGAGCAGTTCTTC. It encodes CASSLSGNEQFF.

The chain is built from TRBV28 and TRBJ2-1, with 11 bases that match TRBD2. Germline values: CDR1 MDHEN, CDR2 SYDVKM. J lost 5 bases, V lost 9 bases, and 12 bases had no gene match. This CDR3 spans 16 amino acids. CDR3 protein: CASTSGSAERDNEQFF. CDR3 nucleotides: TGTGCCAGTACTAGCGGGAGTGCGGAGCGCGACAATGAGCAGTTCTTC. Full variable domain (rest looked up from reference TRBV28 and TRBJ2-1): DVKVTQSSRYLVKRTGEKVFLECVQDMDHENMFWYRQDPGLGLRLIYFSYDVKMKEKGDIPEGYSVSREKKERFSLILESASTNQTSMYLCASTSGSAERDNEQFFGPGTRLTVL.

This sequence joins TRBV7-2 and TRBJ2-1; D is perhaps TRBD1 or TRBD2 (5 bases each). Germline assignment: CDR1 SGHTA and CDR2 FQGNSA. The CDR3 has 17 residues. V lost 2 bases and J lost 1, with 15 bases in between. The CDR3 spells CASSLRDRDGSYNEQFF. The CDR3 DNA is TGTGCCAGCAGCTTAAGGGACCGGGATGGTTCCTACAATGAGCAGTTCTTC.

The J gene is TRBJ1-5, the V gene TRBV3-1 (or the pseudogene TRBV3-2); D remains unclear. V shed 1 base and J shed 7 bases, with 5 bases lying between them. The CDR3 totals 12 residues. Germline CDR1 is LGHDT and CDR2 is YNNKEL (reference sequence). CDR3 sequence reads: CASSQGPQPQHF. CDR3 DNA sequence: TGTGCCAGCAGCCAAGGCCCCCAGCCCCAGCATTTT.

The chain has TRBV5-1 and TRBJ2-7; TRBD2 matches 11 bases. V dropped 4 bases and J dropped 7; count of bases not matched to a gene: 10. This CDR3 region has 15 residues. CDR1 and CDR2 (germline): SGHRS, YFSETQ. The CDR3 DNA sequence: TGCGCCAGCAGCATAACTAGCGGGGGCCCGTTAGAGCAGTACTTC. Its protein product is CASSITSGGPLEQYF. The entire variable domain, with the rest obtained from reference TRBV5-1 and TRBJ2-7, is as follows: KAGVTQTPRYLIKTRGQQVTLSCSPISGHRSVSWYQQTPGQGLQFLFEYFSETQRNKGNFPGRFSGRQFSNSRSEMNVSTLELGDSALYLCASSITSGGPLEQYFGPGTRLTVT.

Details on this clone: At the DNA level, this CDR3 is encoded by other sequences in the same sample as well. This rearrangement joins TRBV28 to TRBJ2-7; no definite D call. The V and J ends lost 6 bases and 3 bases respectively, with 6 bases between them. Looked up from germline, CDR1 is MDHEN and CDR2 is SYDVKM. The CDR3 loop spans 11 amino acids. The CDR3, as DNA: TGTGCCAGCAGCCCCGGCTACGAGCAGTACTTC. Amino acids: CASSPGYEQYF.

The rearrangement uses TRBV5-6 and TRBJ1-6, with 10 bases identical to TRBD1. The trim removed 0 bases at V and 9 bases at J, leaving 3 bases unmatched. The CDR3 is 15 residues long. CDR1 and CDR2 from the germline V gene are SGHDT and YYEEEE. DNA for the CDR3: TGTGCCAGCAGCTTGGGGGGACAGGGGAGTTCACCCCTCCACTTT. Translating it yields CASSLGGQGSSPLHF.

The V gene is TRBV19, the J gene TRBJ1-1; TRBD1 aligns across 9 bases. V lost 0 bases, J lost 10 bases, and 3 bases stayed unmatched. The CDR3 runs to 13 residues. Germline values: CDR1 LNHDA, CDR2 SQIVND (reference sequence). DNA of the CDR3: TGTGCCAGTAGTATAGAACAGGGGGCGAGAGCTTTCTTT. Protein sequence: CASSIEQGARAFF. The full variable domain, its missing parts supplied by reference TRBV19 and TRBJ1-1, is DGGITQSPKYLFRKEGQNVTLSCEQNLNHDAMYWYRQDPGQGLRLIYYSQIVNDFQKGDIAEGYSVSREKKESFPLTVTSAQKNPTAFYLCASSIEQGARAFFGQGTRLTVV.

The chain employs TRBV9 and TRBJ1-1; unclear D gene. The V and J ends lost 0 bases and 4 bases respectively, with 7 bases between them. Germline-derived CDR1 and CDR2 are SGDLS and YYNGEE. The CDR3 is 13 residues long. CDR3 nucleotide sequence: TGTGCCAGCAGCGTAGTGGGGAGCACTGAAGCTTTCTTT. Its translation: CASSVVGSTEAFF.

The chain combines TRBV7-9 with TRBJ1-6, with 12 bases fitting TRBD1. Per germline, CDR1 SEHNR and CDR2 FQNEAQ (reference sequence). CDR3 length equals 19 residues. Trimming at V came to 2 bases and at J to 7 bases, leaving 12 bases not matched to a gene. DNA of the CDR3: TGTGCCAGCAGCTTACACCTGAGTCCCGGGACAGGGGGCAATTCACCCCTCCACTTT. It codes for CASSLHLSPGTGGNSPLHF.

The chain joins TRBV5-1 to TRBJ2-7; 12 bases align to TRBD2. The V and J ends lost 4 bases and 3 bases, in that order; junction bases with no gene match: 5. The CDR3 totals 15 residues. Germline CDR1 is SGHRS and CDR2 is YFSETQ. DNA for the CDR3: TGCGCCAGCAGCAAGACTAGCGGGAGTAGCTACGAGCAGTACTTC. Its protein is CASSKTSGSSYEQYF.

The chain joins TRBV28 to TRBJ1-5, with no clear D. CDR1 and CDR2 (germline): MDHEN, SYDVKM. V was pared by 7 bases and J by 5 bases, with 18 bases between. CDR3 length: 15 amino acids. The CDR3 region has the DNA TGTGCCAGCACCAAAAGGGAGGACCGAGATCAGCCCCAGCATTTT. Translated: CASTKREDRDQPQHF.

The chain carries TRBV5-5 and TRBJ2-5; D remains ambiguous. Germline loops: CDR1 SGHKS, CDR2 YYEKEE (reference sequence). The CDR3 has 14 residues. Trimming removed 2 bases from V and 4 bases from J, with 12 bases in between. The CDR3 bases are TGTGCCAGCAGCTTTGTTAGTGTGAGAGAGACCCAGTACTTC. It specifies CASSFVSVRETQYF.

For this clone: The conserved final phenylalanine or tryptophan is absent from the CDR3, which likely points to a read error. The DNA is omitted, as the CDR3 cannot be located on it reliably, and the CDR3 follows TCRdb's listing. This rearrangement joins TRBV28 to TRBJ2-7; the listed D gene, TRBD2, was not tested against the DNA. The length of the CDR3 is 11 amino acids, counting both ends. Germline V gene lookup returns CDR1 MDHEN and CDR2 SYDVKM. The CDR3: CPILLNWREDL.

The sample holds one count of this clone. The chain is built from TRBV5-4 and TRBJ2-7, with 12 positions matching TRBD2. With 0 bases clipped from V and 5 bases from J, the junction kept 9 bases outside the gene matches. The CDR3 is made up of 17 amino acids. Germline CDR1 and CDR2: SGHNT and YYREEE (reference sequence). The CDR3 spells CASSLDGLAGGPHEQYF. CDR3 nucleotide sequence: TGTGCCAGCAGCTTGGATGGGCTAGCGGGAGGGCCTCACGAGCAGTACTTC.

This clone has just one count. This chain connects TRBV10-1 to TRBJ2-1, with 7 bases that match TRBD1. CDR3 size: 16 residues. V was pared by 3 bases and J by 8 bases, with 13 bases of the junction left unmatched. Per the germline V gene, CDR1 is WNHNN and CDR2 is SYGVQD (reference sequence). The CDR3 region has the DNA TGCGCCAGCAGTGATGGGACAGTGAATAAGGTAGATGAGCAGTTCTTC. Its translation: CASSDGTVNKVDEQFF.

The chain joins TRBV7-9 to TRBJ1-4; 8 nucleotides agree with TRBD1. Germline CDR1 is SEHNR and CDR2 is FQNEAQ (reference sequence). Losses at the gene ends were 8 bases for V and 0 bases for J; bases not matched to a gene: 2. The CDR3 extends over 14 amino acids. The CDR3: CASGQGATNEKLFF. DNA for the CDR3: TGTGCCAGCGGACAGGGCGCAACTAATGAAAAACTGTTTTTT.

This clone was recorded a few times. This chain joins TRBV5-4 and TRBJ1-1; 8 nucleotides match TRBD1. The CDR3 covers 15 residues. Germline V gives CDR1 SGHNT, CDR2 YYREEE (reference sequence). The junction had 5 bases not matched to a gene; V was cut back by 3 bases and J by 1 base. In DNA form, the CDR3 reads TGTGCCAGCAGCTCCCCCGGGACAGGGAACACTGAAGCTTTCTTT. Protein sequence: CASSSPGTGNTEAFF.